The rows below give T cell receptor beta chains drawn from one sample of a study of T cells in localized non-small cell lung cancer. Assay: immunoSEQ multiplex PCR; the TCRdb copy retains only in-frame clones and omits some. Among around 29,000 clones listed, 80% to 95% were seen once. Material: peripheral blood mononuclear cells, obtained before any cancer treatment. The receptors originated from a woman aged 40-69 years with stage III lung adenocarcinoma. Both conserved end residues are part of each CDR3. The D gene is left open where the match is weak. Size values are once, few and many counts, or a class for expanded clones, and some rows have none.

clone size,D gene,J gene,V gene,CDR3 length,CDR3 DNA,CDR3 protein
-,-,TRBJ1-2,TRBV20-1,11,TGCAGTGTTACTGGGGAGGAGGGCTACACCTTC,CSVTGEEGYTF
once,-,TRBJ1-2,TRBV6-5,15,TGTGCCAGCAGCCGGGGGGGGGCGCACGGTAATGGCTACACCTTC,CASSRGGAHGNGYTF
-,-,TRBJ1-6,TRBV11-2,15,TGTGCCAGCAGCTTAGTCAGCTCCTATAATTCACCCCTCCACTTT,CASSLVSSYNSPLHF
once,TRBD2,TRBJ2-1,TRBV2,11,TGTGCCAGCAGTAGCGGGGTTGAGCAGTTCTTC,CASSSGVEQFF
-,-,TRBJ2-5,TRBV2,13,TGTGCCACAAAAGAGGGGTCACAAGAGACCCAGTACTTC,CATKEGSQETQYF
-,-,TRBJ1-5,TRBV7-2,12,TGTGCCAGCAGCGTCTATGATCAGCCCCAGCATTTT,CASSVYDQPQHF
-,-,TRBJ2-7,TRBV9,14,TGTGCCAGCAGCCCACAACAGGGCAGTTACGAGCAGTACTTC,CASSPQQGSYEQYF
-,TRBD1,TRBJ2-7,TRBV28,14,TGTGCCAGCAGTTTGGGGACAGGGCCCTACGAGCAGTACTTC,CASSLGTGPYEQYF
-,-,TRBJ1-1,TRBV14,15,TGTGCCAGCAGCCAAGCGAAGGTCGGGGACACTGAAGCTTTCTTT,CASSQAKVGDTEAFF
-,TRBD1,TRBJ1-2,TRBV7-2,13,TGTGCCAGCAGCCATGACAGGGGGCATGGCTACACCTTC,CASSHDRGHGYTF
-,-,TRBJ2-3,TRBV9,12,TGTGCCAGCAGCCCTAGCACAGATACGCAGTATTTT,CASSPSTDTQYF
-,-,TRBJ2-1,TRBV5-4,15,TGTGCCAGCAGCCCCTATACCCACAGGGACAATGAGCAGTTCTTC,CASSPYTHRDNEQFF
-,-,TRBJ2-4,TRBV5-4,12,TGTGCCAGCAGCTTGGACGCGAACATTCAGTACTTC,CASSLDANIQYF
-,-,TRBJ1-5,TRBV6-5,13,TGTGCCAGCAGACTGGACAGAGATCAGCCCCAGCATTTT,CASRLDRDQPQHF
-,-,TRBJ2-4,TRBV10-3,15,TGTGCCATCAGTGATGGCACCACCTCCGGAAACATTCAGTACTTC,CAISDGTTSGNIQYF
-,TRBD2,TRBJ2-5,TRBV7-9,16,TGTGCCAGCAGCTTAACCGAGCTAGCGGGGTGGGAGACCCAGTACTTC,CASSLTELAGWETQYF
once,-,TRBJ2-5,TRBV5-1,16,TGCGCCAGCAGCTCCGGTCAGGGGGGTGGAATCGAGACCCAGTACTTC,CASSSGQGGGIETQYF
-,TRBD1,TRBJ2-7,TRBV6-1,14,TGTGCCAGCACGGCCGGGACAGGGAGGAACGAGCAGTACTTC,CASTAGTGRNEQYF
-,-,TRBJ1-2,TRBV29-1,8,TGCAGCGTTAATGGCTACACCTTC,CSVNGYTF
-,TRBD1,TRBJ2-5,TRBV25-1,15,TGTGCCAGCAGTGCAGGACAGGTCTTCCAAGAGACCCTGTACTTC,CASSAGQVFQETLYF
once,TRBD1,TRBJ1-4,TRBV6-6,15,TGTGCCAGCAGTGCCCCGGGACAGCTAAATGAAAAACTGTTTTTT,CASSAPGQLNEKLFF
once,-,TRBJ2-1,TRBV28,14,TGTGCCAGCAGTTATTCCAAAGGGGCAAATGAGCAGTTCTTC,CASSYSKGANEQFF
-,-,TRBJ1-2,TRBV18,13,TGTGCCAGCTCACCACCGAAGGACTATGGCTACACCTTC,CASSPPKDYGYTF
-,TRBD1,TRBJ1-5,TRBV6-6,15,TGTGCCAGCAGTTATGGGACAGCTAGCAATCAGCCCCAGCATTTT,CASSYGTASNQPQHF
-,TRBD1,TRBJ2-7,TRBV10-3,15,TGTGCCATCAGTGAACCGACAGGGGGCATGTACGAGCAGTACTTC,CAISEPTGGMYEQYF
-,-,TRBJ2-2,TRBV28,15,TGTGCCAGCAGTTTTTGGCGGGAGAACACCGGGGAGCTGTTTTTT,CASSFWRENTGELFF
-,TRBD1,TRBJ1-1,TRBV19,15,TGTGCCAGTAGGTGGGTCAGGGGGCTGAACACTGAAGCTTTCTTT,CASRWVRGLNTEAFF
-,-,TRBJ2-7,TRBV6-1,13,TGTGCCAGCAGTGATCAGGGCTCCTACGAGCAGTACTTC,CASSDQGSYEQYF
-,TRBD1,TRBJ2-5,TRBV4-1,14,TGCGCCAGCAGCCAAGTCAGGGGGCCAGAGACCCAGTACTTC,CASSQVRGPETQYF
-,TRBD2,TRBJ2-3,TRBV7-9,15,TGTGCCAGCAGCCGAGCGGGAGTTTTGACAGATACGCAGTATTTT,CASSRAGVLTDTQYF
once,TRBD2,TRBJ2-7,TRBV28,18,TGTGCCAGCAGTATATCCACTAGCGGGAGGGCCGAGTCCTACGAGCAGTACTTC,CASSISTSGRAESYEQYF
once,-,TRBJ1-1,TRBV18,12,TGTGCCAGCTCACCGGGGAACACTGAAGCTTTCTTT,CASSPGNTEAFF
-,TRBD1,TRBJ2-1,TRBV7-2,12,TGTGCCAGCAGCCGACAGGGGTCTGAGCAGTTCTTC,CASSRQGSEQFF
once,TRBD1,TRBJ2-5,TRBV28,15,TGTGCCAGCAGCTCCGGACAGGGGGCCGTGGAGACCCAGTACTTC,CASSSGQGAVETQYF
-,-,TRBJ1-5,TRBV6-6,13,TGTGCCAGCAGTTCCACATCCGATACGCCCCAGCATTTT,CASSSTSDTPQHF
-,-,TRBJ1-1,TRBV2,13,TGTGCCACCGAGACGGACATGAACACTGAAGCTTTCTTT,CATETDMNTEAFF
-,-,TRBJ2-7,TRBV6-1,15,TGTGCCAGCAGTGCCCAGTTAGGGAGTCCCTACGAGCAGTACTTC,CASSAQLGSPYEQYF
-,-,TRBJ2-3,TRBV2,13,TGTGCCAGCAGCGGAGATAGCACAGATACGCAGTATTTT,CASSGDSTDTQYF
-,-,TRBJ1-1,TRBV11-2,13,TGTGCCAGCAGCTTAATCGAGGGGACTGAAGCTTTCTTT,CASSLIEGTEAFF
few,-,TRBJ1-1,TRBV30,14,TGTGCCTGGAGTGTATGGAGGGGGAGGACTGAAGCTTTCTTT,CAWSVWRGRTEAFF
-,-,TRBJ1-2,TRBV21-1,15,TGTGCCAGCAGCAAAGTTAGACAGGAGATCTATGGCTACACCTTC,CASSKVRQEIYGYTF
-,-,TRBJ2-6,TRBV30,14,TGTGCCCGCCTATCGGGCTCTGGGGCCAACGTCCTGACTTTC,CARLSGSGANVLTF
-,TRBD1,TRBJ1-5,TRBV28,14,TGTGCCAGCAGGTCGGGACAGGGAGGTCAGCCCCAGCATTTT,CASRSGQGGQPQHF
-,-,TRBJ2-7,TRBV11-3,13,TGTGCCAGCAGTCCCCAGGGAACGAACGAGCAGTACTTC,CASSPQGTNEQYF
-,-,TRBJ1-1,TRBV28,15,TGTGCCAGCACCTCCGAAGGCGTGTTGAACACTGAAGCTTTCTTT,CASTSEGVLNTEAFF
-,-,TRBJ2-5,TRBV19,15,TGTGCCAGTAGTATAGTGGAGGGCCCCTCGGAGACCCAGTACTTC,CASSIVEGPSETQYF
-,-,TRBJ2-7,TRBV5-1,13,TGCGCCAGCAGCTTGGGACAGTCCTACGAGCAGTACTTC,CASSLGQSYEQYF
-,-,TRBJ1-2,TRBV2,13,TGTGCCAGCTCGCGGCCGGGAGTCTATGGCTACACCTTC,CASSRPGVYGYTF
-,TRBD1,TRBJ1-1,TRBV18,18,TGTGCCAGCTCACCTATAATTATAGGACAGGGACTGAACACTGAAGCTTTCTTT,CASSPIIIGQGLNTEAFF
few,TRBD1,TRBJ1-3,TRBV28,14,TGTGCCAGCAGAAGAACAGGGGTAGGAAACACCATATATTTT,CASRRTGVGNTIYF
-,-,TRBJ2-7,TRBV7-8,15,TGTGCCAGCAGCTTAGCGAGGGGACCTACCTACGAGCAGTACTTC,CASSLARGPTYEQYF
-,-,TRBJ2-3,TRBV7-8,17,TGTGCCAGCAGCTTAGACGGTCCAAGGGGATTCACAGATACGCAGTATTTT,CASSLDGPRGFTDTQYF
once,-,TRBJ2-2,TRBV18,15,TGTGCCAGCTCACCAATGAACTTGAACACCGGGGAGCTGTTTTTT,CASSPMNLNTGELFF
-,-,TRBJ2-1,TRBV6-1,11,TGTGCCATCCTTATCTTTCCTGAGCAGTTCTTC,CAILIFPEQFF
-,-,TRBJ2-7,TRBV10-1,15,TGCGCCAGCAGTGGGTGGGGGGATTTGGGCTACGAGCAGTACTTC,CASSGWGDLGYEQYF